This TCR beta chain was identified in a study of blood T cell repertoires in COVID-19. Across the whole study: The United States, Italy and Spain provided the acute and convalescent COVID-19 samples. The cDNA or gDNA used as material had been derived from T cells, B-cell-depleted T cells, or PBMCs.

V shed 5 bases and J 4 bases; nucleotides not matched to a gene: 4. The germline V gene has CDR1 SEHNR and CDR2 FQNEAQ (reference sequence). The CDR3 consists of 13 residues. Original methodology: Amplification of reference gene primers was used by the study to estimate nucleated cell counts. Sequencing used immunoSEQ multiplex PCR; TCRdb keeps in-frame clones, though not all of them. V and J calls and clone size follow that table, whereas D and trimming were derived from the DNA. The sample consists of roughly 40,000 clones, about 82% of them appearing once. This clonotype originated in a man between 65 and 80 years old with acute or convalescent COVID-19. The source material was peripheral blood. J is TRBJ1-2 and V is TRBV7-9, with TRBD1 matching over 7 bases. CDR3 nucleotides: TGTGCCAGCAGCCTGGGGACAGCCTATGGCTACACCTTC. This codes for CASSLGTAYGYTF.